This record covers a single T cell receptor beta chain. This specimen belongs to a study of blood T cell repertoires in COVID-19. Study information: PBMCs, B-cell-depleted T cells, or T cells provided the cDNA or gDNA that made up the material.

Residents of approximately 25 US areas, aged roughly 18 to 90 years, made up the participants. Among Cohort 3 donors, those recovered had two negative PCRs, clearance, or symptom resolution. Original processing methods: Scientists estimated how many nucleated cells there were by amplifying reference gene primers. Clones were read by immunoSEQ multiplex PCR, and TCRdb kept only the in-frame ones, dropping some. V and J calls and clone size are given by that table; D and trimming were obtained from the DNA. The table has fewer than 200,000 clones, 70% to 80% seen once. The sequence derives from a woman in her 50s who had recovered from COVID-19. The sequenced sample consisted of PBMCs or T cells enriched from blood (not recorded which).

The CDR3, as DNA: TGCAGCGCCGGACAGGGTCGACAGCCCCAGCATTTT. This translates into CSAGQGRQPQHF. The chain couples TRBV29-1 to TRBJ1-5, with 8 bases identical to TRBD1. The length of the CDR3 is 12 residues. Germline V lookup: CDR1 SQVTM, CDR2 ANQGSEA. V was clipped by 7 bases and J by 7 bases; unmatched bases: 6.